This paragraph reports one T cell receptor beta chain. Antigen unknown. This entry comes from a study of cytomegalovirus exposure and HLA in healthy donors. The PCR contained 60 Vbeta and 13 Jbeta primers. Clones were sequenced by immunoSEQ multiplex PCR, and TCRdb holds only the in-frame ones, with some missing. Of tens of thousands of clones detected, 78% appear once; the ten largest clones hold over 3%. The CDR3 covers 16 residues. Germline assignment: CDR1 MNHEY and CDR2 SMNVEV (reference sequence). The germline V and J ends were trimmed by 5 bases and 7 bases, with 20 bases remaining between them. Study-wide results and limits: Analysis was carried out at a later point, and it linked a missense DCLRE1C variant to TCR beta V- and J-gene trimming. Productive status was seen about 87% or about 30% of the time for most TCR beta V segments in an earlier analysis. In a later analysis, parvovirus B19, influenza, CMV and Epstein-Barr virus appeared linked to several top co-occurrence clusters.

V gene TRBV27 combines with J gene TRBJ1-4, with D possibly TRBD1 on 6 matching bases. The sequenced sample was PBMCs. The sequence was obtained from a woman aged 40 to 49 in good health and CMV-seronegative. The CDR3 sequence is CASSPPTGRKVEKLFF. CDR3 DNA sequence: TGTGCCAGCAGTCCTCCGACAGGAAGAAAGGTTGAAAAACTGTTTTTT.